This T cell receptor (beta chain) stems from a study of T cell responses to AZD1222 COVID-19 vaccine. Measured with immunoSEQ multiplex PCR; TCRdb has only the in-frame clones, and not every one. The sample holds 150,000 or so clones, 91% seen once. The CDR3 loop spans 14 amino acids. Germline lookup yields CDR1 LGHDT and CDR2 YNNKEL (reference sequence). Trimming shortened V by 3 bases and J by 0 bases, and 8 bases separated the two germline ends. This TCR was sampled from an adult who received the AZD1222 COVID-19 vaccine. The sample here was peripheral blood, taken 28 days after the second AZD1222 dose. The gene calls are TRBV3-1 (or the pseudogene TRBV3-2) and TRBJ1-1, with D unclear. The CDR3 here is CASSQGGMNTEAFF. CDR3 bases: TGTGCCAGCAGCCAGGGAGGCATGAACACTGAAGCTTTCTTT.